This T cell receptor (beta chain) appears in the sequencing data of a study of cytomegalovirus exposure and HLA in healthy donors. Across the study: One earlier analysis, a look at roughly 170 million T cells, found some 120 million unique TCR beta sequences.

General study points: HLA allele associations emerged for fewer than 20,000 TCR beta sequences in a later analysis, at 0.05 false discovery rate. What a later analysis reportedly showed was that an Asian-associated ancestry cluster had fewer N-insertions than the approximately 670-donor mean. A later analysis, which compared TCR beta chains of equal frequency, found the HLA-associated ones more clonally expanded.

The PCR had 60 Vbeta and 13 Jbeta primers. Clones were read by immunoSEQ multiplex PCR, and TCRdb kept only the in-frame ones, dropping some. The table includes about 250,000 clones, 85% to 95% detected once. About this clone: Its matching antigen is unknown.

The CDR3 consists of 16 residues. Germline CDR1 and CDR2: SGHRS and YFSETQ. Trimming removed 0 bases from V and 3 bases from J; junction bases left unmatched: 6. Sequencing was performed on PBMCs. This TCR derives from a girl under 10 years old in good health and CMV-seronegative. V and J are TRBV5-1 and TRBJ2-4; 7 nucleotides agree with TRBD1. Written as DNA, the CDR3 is TGCGCCAGCAGCTTGGCGACAGGGCTGGGCAAAAACATTCAGTACTTC. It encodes CASSLATGLGKNIQYF.